The clone carrying this T cell receptor beta chain was found a few times. Its antigen is unidentified. The V gene's germline CDR1 is LNHDA and CDR2 SQIVND (reference sequence). The CDR3 extends over 14 amino acids. Trimming took 5 bases from V and 5 from J; bases not matched to a gene: 9. Researchers amplified the TCR beta CDR3 regions from RNA transcripts. First-round RT-PCR targeting the TCR CDR3 was performed with the HTBI primer set. In TCRdb, the multiplex PCR reads were re-called with MiXCR into one record per CDR3 protein. Found here are 550,000 to 650,000 distinct CDR3 sequences, roughly 14% of them singletons; the top ten hold more than 4.5%. This entry belongs to a study of T cells in Graves' hyperthyroidism and ophthalmopathy. Notes on the study in general: Blood samples included most of the expanded thyroid clonotypes exceeding 0.001. Ophthalmopathy was identified by the model a median around 6.9 months ahead of onset.

Lactation, pregnancy, other autoimmune disease or uncontrolled infection excluded patients. What was sequenced was blood. This receptor was taken from a woman aged 25 to 45 with Graves' hyperthyroidism that later progressed to Graves' ophthalmopathy. The chain carries TRBV19 and TRBJ2-7; 7 positions match TRBD1. The CDR3 sequence: CASSSRQGVNEQYF. DNA for the CDR3: TGTGCCAGTAGTTCAAGGCAGGGGGTCAACGAGCAGTACTTC. Supplemented by reference TRBV19 and TRBJ2-7, the full variable domain reads DGGITQSPKYLFRKEGQNVTLSCEQNLNHDAMYWYRQDPGQGLRLIYYSQIVNDFQKGDIAEGYSVSREKKESFPLTVTSAQKNPTAFYLCASSSRQGVNEQYFGPGTRLTVT.